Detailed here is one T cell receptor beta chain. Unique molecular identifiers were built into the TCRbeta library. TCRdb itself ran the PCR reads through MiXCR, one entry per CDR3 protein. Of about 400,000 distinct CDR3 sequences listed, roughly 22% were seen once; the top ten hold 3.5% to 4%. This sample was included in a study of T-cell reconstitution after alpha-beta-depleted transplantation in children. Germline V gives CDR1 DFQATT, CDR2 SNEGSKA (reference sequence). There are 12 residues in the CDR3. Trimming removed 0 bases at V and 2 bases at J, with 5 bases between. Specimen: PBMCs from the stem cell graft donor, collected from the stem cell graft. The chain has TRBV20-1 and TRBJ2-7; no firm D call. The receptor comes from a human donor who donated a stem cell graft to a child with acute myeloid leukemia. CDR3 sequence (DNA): TGCAGTGCTAGAGATAACGCCTACGAGCAGTACTTC. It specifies CSARDNAYEQYF.